This entry lists 7 T cell receptor beta chains sequenced from one sample in a study of CD4+ T cells in melanoma. This table comes from immunoSEQ multiplex PCR, and its TCRdb copy is limited to in-frame clones, with some not included. The repertoire holds about 140,000 clones, approximately 91% seen once, with approximately 1.4% in the top ten. These receptor sequences come from a human donor with melanoma.

The V gene is TRBV5-1, the J gene TRBJ1-2; the D is unclear. V lost 0 bases and J 8 bases, leaving 11 bases between the germline ends. Looked up from germline, CDR1 is SGHRS and CDR2 is YFSETQ. The CDR3 length is 13 residues. The CDR3: CASSLGSGDGYTF. The CDR3 nucleotides read TGCGCCAGCAGCTTGGGTTCCGGTGACGGCTACACCTTC.

This clone was picked up a small number of times. The rearrangement uses TRBV6-1 and TRBJ2-2, with 8 bases fitting TRBD2. The germline gives CDR1 MNHNS, CDR2 SASEGT. This CDR3 spans 15 amino acids. Losses at the gene ends were 4 bases for V and 6 bases for J; bases not matched to a gene: 7. The CDR3 protein is CASSVHGGLAGELFF. The CDR3 bases are TGTGCCAGCAGTGTACATGGGGGACTAGCCGGGGAGCTGTTTTTT.

The gene calls are TRBV18 and TRBJ1-1, with a weak D call TRBD1 (6 bases). The V gene lost 1 base and the J gene lost 7 bases, with 16 bases spanning the gap. The CDR3 loop spans 15 amino acids. The V gene's germline CDR1 is KGHSH and CDR2 LQKENI. The CDR3 DNA follows: TGTGCCAGCTCACCACGACGGACAGAACAACTTGAAGCTTTCTTT. Residues: CASSPRRTEQLEAFF.

The rearrangement links TRBV7-6 to TRBJ2-2, with a tentative D call TRBD1 (5 bases). Germline values: CDR1 SGHVS, CDR2 FNYEAQ. V was clipped by 2 bases and J by 6 bases, with 16 bases between them. CDR3 size: 16 residues. The CDR3 region is CASSLFGRELPGELFF. The CDR3 nucleotides are TGTGCCAGCAGCTTATTTGGCAGGGAATTACCCGGGGAGCTGTTTTTT.

The chain carries TRBV28 and TRBJ2-3; the D is unclear. The germline V and J ends were trimmed by 6 bases and 7 bases, with 20 bases remaining between them. The CDR3 is 15 amino acids. Germline lookup yields CDR1 MDHEN and CDR2 SYDVKM. The DNA of the CDR3 is TGTGCCAGCAGCCCCGTGGCTCCCCAAAGTAATACGCAGTATTTT. It encodes CASSPVAPQSNTQYF.

The rearrangement joins TRBV5-1 to TRBJ1-2, with 7 positions matching TRBD1. CDR3 length equals 15 residues. Germline V lookup: CDR1 SGHRS, CDR2 YFSETQ. V trimming: 0 bases; J trimming: 2 bases; junction bases outside the gene matches: 4. CDR3 nucleotides: TGCGCCAGCAGCTTGGTCTCGGGACAGAACTATGGCTACACCTTC. This encodes CASSLVSGQNYGYTF. Complete variable domain (other parts from reference TRBV5-1 and TRBJ1-2): KAGVTQTPRYLIKTRGQQVTLSCSPISGHRSVSWYQQTPGQGLQFLFEYFSETQRNKGNFPGRFSGRQFSNSRSEMNVSTLELGDSALYLCASSLVSGQNYGYTFGSGTRLTVV.

The chain uses TRBV5-4 and TRBJ2-1; 8 bases match TRBD1. The trim removed 2 bases at V and 2 bases at J, leaving 9 bases unmatched. Germline V gene sequence: CDR1 SGHNT, CDR2 YYREEE (reference sequence). This CDR3 contains 17 residues. CDR3 nucleotides: TGTGCCAGCAGCTTTGCCCAGGGGGCCGGGCCCTACAATGAGCAGTTCTTC. Its translation is CASSFAQGAGPYNEQFF.